These 21 T cell receptor beta chains share one sample of origin, sequenced in a study of tumor-infiltrating lymphocytes in oesophageal squamous cell carcinoma (dated by TCRdb to the mid-2010s). Library creation used PCR. The sample was run on an Illumina HiSeq 2000. Clones were called with MiXCR by TCRdb after fastp trimmed the public reads at Q25, and only in-frame beta chains were retained. Merged by CDR3 protein, the rows form single entries marked with the most common genes and DNA. For this sample there are 20,000 or so distinct CDR3 sequences; around 40% appear just once. Jointly, the top ten make up roughly two fifths of the sample. The specimen sequenced was esophageal tumor tissue. The receptors come from a male donor with esophageal squamous cell carcinoma.

The V and J genes are TRBV11-3 and TRBJ2-4; TRBD1 matches at 12 bases. V shed 5 bases, J shed 15 bases, and the junction held 20 bases outside the gene matches. In germline, CDR1 is SGHNT, CDR2 YENEEA. The CDR3 runs to 17 residues. The CDR3 protein is CASSSRDRGPNTGELYF. The DNA of the CDR3 is TGTGCCAGCAGCAGCCGGGACAGGGGGCCAAACACCGGGGAGCTGTACTTC.

This chain joins TRBV18 and TRBJ2-3; D gene ambiguous. The better agreement between TRBJ2-1 and the DNA end casts doubt on the J call. CDR1 and CDR2 (germline): KGHSH, LQKENI. The CDR3 runs 17 residues. CDR3 sequence: CASSPVRTPFSYNEQFF. CDR3 DNA sequence: TGTGCCAGCTCACCCGTACGGACCCCCTTCTCCTACAATGAGCAGTTCTTC.

This clonotype has a handful of counts. The conserved phenylalanine or tryptophan is not found at the CDR3 terminus, so this likely reflects a read error. Because the CDR3's place on the DNA is in doubt, the DNA is left out and the CDR3 is given as listed by TCRdb. The V call is TRBV6-5, the J call TRBJ2-4. The germline V gene encodes CDR1 MNHEY and CDR2 SVGAGI. The CDR3 is 8 amino acids in total, end residues counted. This chain's CDR3 is CASSYGAS.

This clonotype was detected ten times or more. J is TRBJ1-2 and V is TRBV18; 7 nucleotides align to TRBD1. The CDR3 has 15 residues. The V segment lost 4 bases and the J segment 3 bases; nucleotides outside the gene matches: 8. Germline V gene data show CDR1 as KGHSH and CDR2 as LQKENI. The CDR3 nucleotides read TGTGCCAGCTCACTTACCGGGACAGCTTACTATGGCTACACCTTC. It encodes CASSLTGTAYYGYTF.

This clonotype came up once. The J gene is TRBJ2-1, the V gene TRBV28; D may be TRBD1 (6 bases). The CDR3 has 14 amino acids. Trimming shortened V by 7 bases and J by 9 bases, and 19 bases separated the two germline ends. The germline gives CDR1 MDHEN, CDR2 SYDVKM. The CDR3 sequence is CASTYGGLVGEQFF. The CDR3 nucleotides are TGTGCCAGCACCTATGGGGGCTTGGTGGGTGAGCAGTTCTTC. Full variable domain (rest looked up from reference TRBV28 and TRBJ2-1): DVKVTQSSRYLVKRTGEKVFLECVQDMDHENMFWYRQDPGLGLRLIYFSYDVKMKEKGDIPEGYSVSREKKERFSLILESASTNQTSMYLCASTYGGLVGEQFFGPGTRLTVL.

The sample holds a few counts of this clonotype. DNA for the CDR3: TGTGCCAGCAGTGAGGAGGGGGCGGCCACCGGGGAGCTGTTTTTT. Amino acid sequence: CASSEEGAATGELFF. The rearrangement joins TRBV2 to TRBJ2-2, with D perhaps matching TRBD1 (7 bases). Per the germline V gene, CDR1 is SNHLY and CDR2 is FYNNEI. This CDR3 has 15 residues. Trimming pared 3 bases from V and 4 bases from J, leaving 12 bases between.

The sample holds many counts of this clonotype. The chain recombines TRBV19 with TRBJ2-5; no reliable D call. Trimming left V 7 bases short and J 2 bases short, with 17 bases between. Germline V CDR1 and CDR2: LNHDA, SQIVND (reference sequence). This CDR3 is 15 amino acids long. CDR3 loop: CASTYRVGLQETQYF. The CDR3 region has the DNA TGTGCCAGTACCTATAGGGTTGGTTTACAAGAGACCCAGTACTTC.

This clonotype was detected ten times or more. The chain uses TRBV5-6 and TRBJ2-7, with TRBD1 matching 9 bases. With the DNA end fitting TRBJ2-1 better, the J assignment may be wrong. This CDR3 comprises 14 residues. CDR1 and CDR2 (germline): SGHDT, YYEEEE. The CDR3 spells CASSSLQGAGEQFF. DNA for the CDR3: TGTGCCAGCAGCTCACTACAGGGGGCAGGTGAGCAGTTCTTC.

The table lists this clonotype with many counts. The V gene is TRBV27, the J gene TRBJ2-3, with 9 bases lining up with TRBD2. This CDR3 has 16 residues. Unmatched junction bases numbered 9, after V lost 2 bases and J lost 6 bases. CDR1 and CDR2 from the germline V gene are MNHEY and SMNVEV (reference sequence). The DNA of the CDR3 is TGTGCCAGCAGTTTAGTTTCGCGGGGGGGCCGGGATACGCAGTATTTT. It translates to CASSLVSRGGRDTQYF.

The table lists this clonotype with a few counts. V gene TRBV7-6 combines with J gene TRBJ2-3, with TRBD1 as a possible D gene (6 bases). The closer fit of TRBJ2-1 to the DNA end suggests the J call may be wrong. The length of the CDR3 is 18 residues. Germline CDR1 is SGHVS and CDR2 is FNYEAQ. The CDR3 sequence is CASSLAVLAPTRTDTQFF. CDR3 nucleotide sequence: TGTGCCAGCAGCTTAGCGGTGCTAGCTCCCACCCGGACAGATACGCAGTTCTTC.

This clonotype turned up a few times. V gene TRBV27 combines with J gene TRBJ2-7; 12 nucleotides agree with TRBD2. Judging by the DNA end, TRBJ2-1 fits better; the J call may be wrong. The CDR3 is 17 residues long. Germline lookup yields CDR1 MNHEY and CDR2 SMNVEV (reference sequence). The CDR3 reads CASSRTSGIESYNEQFF. The CDR3 DNA sequence: TGTGCCAGCAGCCGGACTAGCGGGATTGAGTCCTACAATGAGCAGTTCTTC.

This clonotype has more than one count but fewer than ten. The V gene is TRBV7-2, the J gene TRBJ2-7; D gene unclear. The CDR3 length is 18 residues. Germline CDR1 is SGHTA and CDR2 is FQGNSA. Trimming took off 1 base at V and 3 bases at J, with 22 bases between the two ends. DNA for the CDR3: TGTGCCAGCAGCTTAGGGGCGTCGGTGGGTACCGTAAACTACGAGCAGTACTTC. The encoded protein is CASSLGASVGTVNYEQYF.

The chain combines TRBV12-3 or TRBV12-4 with TRBJ2-5; TRBD2 aligns across 9 bases. The J call is doubtful: the DNA matches TRBJ2-1 better. The CDR3 spans 13 residues. The CDR3 sequence: CASTTGTSYEQFF. CDR3 in DNA: TGTGCCAGCACTACCGGGACTAGCTATGAGCAGTTCTTC.

By share, this clonotype counts as medium-sized. The chain carries TRBV15 and TRBJ2-3; D gene ambiguous. Germline V gives CDR1 LNHNV, CDR2 YYDKDF (reference sequence). CDR3 length equals 12 residues. Trimming cost V 1 base and J 5 bases, with 4 bases left between them. CDR3 amino acids: CATSRGEDTQYF. The CDR3 DNA follows: TGTGCCACCAGCAGAGGAGAAGATACGCAGTATTTT. The full variable domain, with the rest looked up from reference TRBV15 and TRBJ2-3, is DAMVIQNPRYQVTQFGKPVTLSCSQTLNHNVMYWYQQKSSQAPKLLFHYYDKDFNNEADTPDNFQSRRPNTSFCFLDIRSPGLGDTAMYLCATSRGEDTQYFGPGTRLTVL.

This chain connects TRBV7-9 to TRBJ2-3; TRBD1 agrees at 9 bases. Germline loops: CDR1 SEHNR, CDR2 FQNEAQ (reference sequence). This CDR3 comprises 15 residues. Trimming at V came to 5 bases and at J to 9 bases, leaving 12 bases not matched to a gene. The CDR3 nucleotides read TGTGCCAGCAGCCCGTCCCGGGACAGGGTAGCCACGCAGTATTTT. Its protein product is CASSPSRDRVATQYF. The full variable domain, with the rest looked up from reference TRBV7-9 and TRBJ2-3, is DTGVSQNPRHKITKRGQNVTFRCDPISEHNRLYWYRQTLGQGPEFLTYFQNEAQLEKSRLLSDRFSAERPKGSFSTLEIQRTEQGDSAMYLCASSPSRDRVATQYFGPGTRLTVL.

This rearrangement joins TRBV6-6 to TRBJ2-7; unclear D gene. The CDR3 loop spans 14 amino acids. Germline V gene sequence: CDR1 MNHNY, CDR2 SVGAGI (reference sequence). V lost 10 bases, J lost 2 bases, and 18 bases lay in between. The CDR3 here is CAISRTRETYEQYF. CDR3 sequence (DNA): TGTGCCATCTCGCGGACCAGAGAGACCTACGAGCAGTACTTC.

This clonotype was detected many times. The gene calls are TRBV7-9 and TRBJ2-2, with a possible D match to TRBD1 (6 bases). Trimming left V 5 bases short and J 6 bases short, with 16 bases between. The CDR3 is made up of 15 amino acids. CDR1 is SEHNR, CDR2 FQNEAQ, per germline (reference sequence). The CDR3 spells CASSLIDRHSGELFF. The CDR3 DNA reads TGTGCCAGCAGCCTCATCGACAGGCACTCCGGGGAGCTGTTTTTT.

The chain has TRBV7-6 and TRBJ2-3; 8 bases fit TRBD2. With the DNA end fitting TRBJ2-1 better, the J assignment may be wrong. Looked up from germline, CDR1 is SGHVS and CDR2 is FNYEAQ. The CDR3 has 14 amino acids. The CDR3 here is CASSPRTSLNEQFF. The CDR3 coding sequence is TGTGCCAGCAGCCCCAGGACTAGCTTGAATGAGCAGTTCTTC.

This clonotype was seen more than once but under ten times. A much more abundant neighbour one base away suggests this may be a read error. The V and J genes are TRBV6-6 and TRBJ2-1, with D perhaps matching TRBD1 (6 bases). Gene TRBJ2-7 matches the end of the DNA better, so the J call may be wrong. CDR1 and CDR2 from the germline V gene are MNHNY and SVGAGI (reference sequence). The CDR3 sequence is 14 residues long. CDR3 DNA: TGTGCCAGCAGTTACGCCGGGACACACAATGAGCAGTACTTC. Translating it yields CASSYAGTHNEQYF.

V gene TRBV15 combines with J gene TRBJ1-5; D remains ambiguous. V was pared by 6 bases and J by 0 bases, with 6 bases between. This CDR3 has 13 residues. Germline V gene sequence: CDR1 LNHNV, CDR2 YYDKDF (reference sequence). As DNA, the CDR3 is TGTGCCACCAGTGCAGATAGCAATCAGCCCCAGCATTTT. Its translation: CATSADSNQPQHF.

As concerns this clonotype: Since a much larger clone is just one base distant, this may be a read error. V usage is TRBV2 and J usage is TRBJ2-1, with TRBD2 matching 9 bases. Germline V gene lookup returns CDR1 SNHLY and CDR2 FYNNEI. The CDR3 runs 14 residues. The V segment lost 6 bases and the J segment 3 bases; nucleotides outside the gene matches: 3. The CDR3 loop reads CASRETSGYNEQFF. For the CDR3, the DNA is TGTGCCAGCAGGGAGACTAGCGGCTACAATGAGCAGTTCTTC.